A single sample is the source of the 18 T cell receptor beta chains below, sequenced in a study of human T cells and chemical hapten exposure. Sample time point: patch test 1, 2 weeks after DPC sensitization. Treatment specified: therapeutic diphenylcyclopropenone sensitization with weekly scalp DPC. MiXCR, run by TCRdb on the RACE reads, gives a single entry per CDR3 protein. The data hold 180,000 or so distinct CDR3 sequences, with about 22% observed a single time. The sequencing used whole blood, collected in connection with sensitization to the hapten diphenylcyclopropenone (DPC). These receptors originate from a woman in her 50s with alopecia areata. Some clones in this sample may be carry-over from other donors' samples.

This clonotype has a handful of counts. The chain links TRBV12-3 or TRBV12-4 to TRBJ2-2; TRBD2 matches at 12 bases. Unmatched junction bases numbered 9, after V lost 9 bases and J lost 4 bases. This CDR3 region has 16 residues. CDR3 region: CASQTSGSSGTGELFF. CDR3 DNA: TGTGCCAGTCAGACTAGCGGGAGTTCGGGCACCGGGGAGCTGTTTTTT.

This clonotype has more than one count but fewer than ten. The chain is built from TRBV5-1 and TRBJ1-3; D remains unclear. CDR3 length: 15 residues. From germline, CDR1 is SGHRS and CDR2 YFSETQ. V was pared by 5 bases and J by 0 bases, with 12 bases between. The CDR3 sequence is CASRVDGVSGNTIYF. DNA of the CDR3: TGCGCCAGCAGAGTTGACGGGGTCTCTGGAAACACCATATATTTT.

The chain is built from TRBV2 and TRBJ2-1; TRBD1 or TRBD2 may be the D gene (5 bases each). CDR1 is SNHLY and CDR2 is FYNNEI in the germline V gene. The ends were cut back, 6 bases at V and 6 bases at J, with 21 bases in the middle. This CDR3 has 16 residues. As DNA, the CDR3 is TGTGCCAGCAGCCGCCGGGGCCCCTTTTCAGGCAATGAGCAGTTCTTC. Translation: CASSRRGPFSGNEQFF.

This clonotype appeared a few times. This chain links TRBV7-9 with TRBJ2-3; unclear D gene. V shed 5 bases and J shed 2 bases, with 5 bases lying between them. Germline-derived CDR1 and CDR2 are SEHNR and FQNEAQ (reference sequence). CDR3 length: 12 residues. CDR3 residues: CASSHPTDTQYF. The CDR3 DNA reads as TGTGCCAGCAGCCATCCCACAGATACGCAGTATTTT.

The chain uses TRBV18 and TRBJ1-6; TRBD1 might be the D (6 bases). Germline V lookup: CDR1 KGHSH, CDR2 LQKENI. The CDR3 runs to 16 residues. Trimming left V 0 bases short and J 14 bases short, with 20 bases between. The CDR3 protein is CASSPPTGSGQWALHF. CDR3 coding DNA: TGTGCCAGCTCACCACCAACAGGGAGCGGGCAATGGGCCCTCCACTTT.

This clonotype showed up just a few times. The chain combines TRBV5-1 with TRBJ2-3; 8 bases are shared with TRBD1. CDR3 size: 14 residues. With 1 base clipped from V and 5 bases from J, the junction kept 3 bases outside the gene matches. The germline gives CDR1 SGHRS, CDR2 YFSETQ. In nucleotides, the CDR3 is TGCGCCAGCAGCTTGCAGGGGGCTGAAGATACGCAGTATTTT. It yields the protein CASSLQGAEDTQYF.

In its sample, this clonotype was seen a few times. The rearrangement uses TRBV3-1 and TRBJ2-7; no reliable D call. V lost 0 bases, J lost 5 bases, and 14 bases lay in between. Germline V lookup: CDR1 LGHDT, CDR2 YNNKEL (reference sequence). The CDR3 has 15 residues. CDR3 DNA sequence: TGTGCCAGCAGCCAAGATCCAGGCGGTATCGACGAGCAGTACTTC. It yields the protein CASSQDPGGIDEQYF.

This clonotype appeared a few times. V and J are TRBV6-4 and TRBJ2-2; 11 positions match TRBD1. CDR1 is MRHNA, CDR2 SNTAGT, per germline. This CDR3 has 18 amino acids. V gave up 3 bases and J gave up 0 bases; unmatched junction bases: 6. The CDR3 DNA reads TGTGCCAGCAGTGAAGTTGGACAGGGGGCTTCGAACACCGGGGAGCTGTTTTTT. It codes for CASSEVGQGASNTGELFF.

The V gene is TRBV20-1, the J gene TRBJ2-4; D possibly corresponds to TRBD2 (6 bases). Trimming shortened V by 1 base and J by 4 bases, and 8 bases separated the two germline ends. CDR1 DFQATT and CDR2 SNEGSKA come from the germline V gene (reference sequence). The CDR3 length is 13 residues. CDR3 DNA sequence: TGCAGTGCTAGAGCGGGAGCAAAAAACATTCAGTACTTC. Amino acids: CSARAGAKNIQYF.

This clonotype was picked up a small number of times. The chain recombines TRBV6-6 with TRBJ1-5, with D perhaps matching TRBD1 (5 bases). This CDR3 contains 14 residues. CDR1 is MNHNY and CDR2 is SVGAGI in the germline V gene (reference sequence). Trimming left V 4 bases short and J 6 bases short, with 13 bases between. This chain's CDR3 is CASSLPGLAQPQHF. CDR3 sequence (DNA): TGTGCCAGCAGTTTACCGGGACTCGCTCAGCCCCAGCATTTT.

The gene calls are TRBV12-5 and TRBJ2-1, with D possibly matching TRBD2 (5 bases). V dropped 1 base and J dropped 4 bases, with 5 bases sitting between them. In germline, CDR1 is LGHNT, CDR2 FRNRAP. This CDR3 contains 13 residues. The CDR3 DNA reads TGTGCTAGTGGTTTGGCGGGATACAATGAGCAGTTCTTC. It yields the protein CASGLAGYNEQFF.

This clonotype was observed a handful of times. The rearrangement joins TRBV5-6 to TRBJ2-2, with D hard to call. The CDR3 is made up of 14 amino acids. Germline values: CDR1 SGHDT, CDR2 YYEEEE. Trimming removed 3 bases from V and 4 bases from J, with 10 bases in between. In DNA form, the CDR3 reads TGTGCCAGCAGCTGGTATGACACCACCGGGGAGCTGTTTTTT. It encodes CASSWYDTTGELFF. The complete variable domain, with remaining parts taken from reference TRBV5-6 and TRBJ2-2, reads DAGVTQSPTHLIKTRGQQVTLRCSPKSGHDTVSWYQQALGQGPQFIFQYYEEEERQRGNFPDRFSGHQFPNYSSELNVNALLLGDSALYLCASSWYDTTGELFFGEGSRLTVL.

This clonotype showed up many times. The chain is built from TRBV7-2 and TRBJ2-1; 9 bases are shared with TRBD2. V lost 5 bases, J lost 6 bases, and 14 bases stayed unmatched. The CDR3 is 17 amino acids. Germline V CDR1 and CDR2: SGHTA, FQGNSA. The CDR3 protein is CASSPEGRLAGPNEQFF. CDR3 bases: TGTGCCAGCAGCCCGGAGGGCCGGCTAGCGGGACCCAATGAGCAGTTCTTC.

This chain connects TRBV28 to TRBJ2-6; D is undetermined. The V gene lost 2 bases and the J gene lost 0 bases, with 5 bases spanning the gap. Germline CDR1 and CDR2: MDHEN and SYDVKM. The CDR3 has 15 residues. DNA of the CDR3: TGTGCCAGCAGTTTACCGTTCTCTGGGGCCAACGTCCTGACTTTC. It codes for CASSLPFSGANVLTF.

This clonotype has just a few counts. This sequence joins TRBV20-1 and TRBJ2-7; D call uncertain. The CDR3 contains 12 residues. Trimming shortened V by 3 bases and J by 0 bases, and 6 bases separated the two germline ends. CDR1 and CDR2 (germline): DFQATT, SNEGSKA (reference sequence). CDR3 DNA sequence: TGCAGTGCTAGCGGTATCTCCTACGAGCAGTACTTC. Its protein product is CSASGISYEQYF.

In its sample, this clonotype was seen a few times. The chain's CDR3 is CASSRLTSGSYNEQFF. The DNA of the CDR3 is TGTGCCAGCAGCCGTCTGACTAGCGGGAGCTACAATGAGCAGTTCTTC. The V call is TRBV11-3, the J call TRBJ2-1; 12 bases match TRBD2. The CDR3 is made up of 16 amino acids. Germline V gives CDR1 SGHNT, CDR2 YENEEA. Trimming removed 5 bases from V and 3 bases from J; junction bases left unmatched: 5. Together with reference TRBV11-3 and TRBJ2-1, the CDR3 gives the full variable domain: EAGVVQSPRYKIIEKKQPVAFWCNPISGHNTLYWYLQNLGQGPELLIRYENEEAVDDSQLPKDRFSAERLKGVDSTLKIQPAELGDSAVYLCASSRLTSGSYNEQFFGPGTRLTVL.

This chain links TRBV6-2 or TRBV6-3 with TRBJ1-3; weak D call: TRBD1 (5 bases). The CDR3 totals 16 residues. The germline gives CDR1 MNHEY, CDR2 SVGEGT. Between the trimmed V and J ends, which lost 6 bases and 4 bases, there was a span of 19 bases. The CDR3 loop is CASRPGHGRSGNTIYF. CDR3 in DNA: TGTGCCAGCAGACCAGGGCACGGACGATCCGGAAACACCATATATTTT.

V is TRBV25-1 and J is TRBJ1-1, with D unclear. Between the trimmed V and J ends, which lost 8 bases and 1 base, there was a span of 8 bases. CDR3 size: 12 residues. The germline gives CDR1 MGHDK, CDR2 SYGVNS. The CDR3 DNA follows: TGTGCCAGCGGAGACCCGAACACTGAAGCTTTCTTT. It specifies CASGDPNTEAFF. Together with reference TRBV25-1 and TRBJ1-1, the CDR3 gives the full variable domain: EADIYQTPRYLVIGTGKKITLECSQTMGHDKMYWYQQDPGMELHLIHYSYGVNSTEKGDLSSESTVSRIRTEHFPLTLESARPSHTSQYLCASGDPNTEAFFGQGTRLTVV.